This TCR beta chain was sequenced for a study of long-term antiretroviral therapy in people with HIV. The length of the CDR3 is 12 residues. Germline-derived CDR1 and CDR2 are SGHVS and FQNEAQ. V lost 1 base to trimming and J lost 6 bases, with 3 bases between them. This clone was picked up a small number of times. Sequencing relied on immunoSEQ assay v3.0, run at survey level. Method: immunoSEQ multiplex PCR; TCRdb's copy keeps in-frame clones and lacks some. The table includes approximately 15,000 clones, under 90% detected once. This TCR was recovered from a man aged 18-30 years with HIV. The rearrangement links TRBV7-8 to TRBJ2-2; D not resolved. The source was unsorted PBMCs, collected 0.1 years after starting antiretroviral therapy. The CDR3, as DNA: TGTGCCAGCAGCTTAGGCGCCGGGGAGCTGTTTTTT. Translated, it gives CASSLGAGELFF.